This entry is about one T cell receptor (beta chain). This sample is drawn from a study of blood T cell repertoires in COVID-19. Study at large: Samples of COVID-19 (acute and convalescent) were obtained from the United States, Italy and Spain. The analysed material was cDNA or gDNA that came from T cells, B-cell-depleted T cells, or PBMCs.

Generated by immunoSEQ multiplex PCR, the TCRdb table keeps only in-frame clones and is missing some. The sample yields a few hundred thousand clones, about 88% seen once. The receptor was derived from a man in his late teens or twenties with active or convalescent COVID-19. Source material: peripheral blood.

This CDR3 reads CASGSRDSPDTQYF. In DNA, the CDR3 is TGTGCTAGTGGTTCCCGGGACTCCCCAGATACGCAGTATTTT. The rearrangement joins TRBV12-5 to TRBJ2-3, with TRBD2 as a possible D gene (6 bases). Trimming stripped 4 bases from V and 4 bases from J, with 12 bases between. CDR1 and CDR2 (germline): LGHNT, FRNRAP. This CDR3 contains 14 residues.